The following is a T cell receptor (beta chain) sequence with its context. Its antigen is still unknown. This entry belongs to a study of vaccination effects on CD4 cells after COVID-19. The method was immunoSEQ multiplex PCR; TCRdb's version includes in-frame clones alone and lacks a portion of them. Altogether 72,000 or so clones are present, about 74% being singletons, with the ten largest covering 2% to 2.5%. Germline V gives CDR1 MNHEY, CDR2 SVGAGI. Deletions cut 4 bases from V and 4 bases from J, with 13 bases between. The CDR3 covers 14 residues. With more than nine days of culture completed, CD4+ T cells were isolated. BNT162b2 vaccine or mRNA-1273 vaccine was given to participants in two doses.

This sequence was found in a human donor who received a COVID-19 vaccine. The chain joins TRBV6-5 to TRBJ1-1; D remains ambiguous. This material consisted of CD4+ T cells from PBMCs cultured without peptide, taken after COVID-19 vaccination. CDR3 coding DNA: TGTGCCAGCAGTTCGCCCCAGGAACCCACTGAAGCTTTCTTT. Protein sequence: CASSSPQEPTEAFF.